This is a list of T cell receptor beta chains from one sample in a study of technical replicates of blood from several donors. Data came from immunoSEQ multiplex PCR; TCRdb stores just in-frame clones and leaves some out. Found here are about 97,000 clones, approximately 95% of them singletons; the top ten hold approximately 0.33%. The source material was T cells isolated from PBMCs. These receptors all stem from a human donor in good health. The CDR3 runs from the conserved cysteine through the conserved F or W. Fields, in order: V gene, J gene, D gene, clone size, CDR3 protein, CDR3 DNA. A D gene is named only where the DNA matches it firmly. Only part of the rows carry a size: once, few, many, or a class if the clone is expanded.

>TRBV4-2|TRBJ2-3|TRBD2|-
CASSQDYGLAGSSPYF
TGTGCCAGCAGCCAAGATTATGGTCTAGCGGGAAGTTCACCGTATTTT
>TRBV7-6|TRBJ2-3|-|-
CASSSRETADTQYF
TGTGCCAGCAGCTCACGGGAGACGGCAGATACGCAGTATTTT
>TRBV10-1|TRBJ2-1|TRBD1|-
CASSGTATNEQFF
TGCGCCAGCAGCGGGACAGCCACTAATGAGCAGTTCTTC
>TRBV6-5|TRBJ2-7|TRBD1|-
CASSRLGQASYEQYF
TGTGCCAGCAGTCGGCTGGGACAGGCTTCCTACGAGCAGTACTTC
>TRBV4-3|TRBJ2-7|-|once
CASSQNREVDEQYF
TGCGCCAGCAGCCAAAACAGGGAAGTGGACGAGCAGTACTTC
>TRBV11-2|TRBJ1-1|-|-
CASSLSGGAATEAFF
TGTGCCAGCAGCTTATCGGGGGGGGCGGCCACTGAAGCTTTCTTT
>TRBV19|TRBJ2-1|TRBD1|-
CASSNRGADEQFF
TGTGCCAGTAGTAACAGGGGAGCGGATGAGCAGTTCTTC
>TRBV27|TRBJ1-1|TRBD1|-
CASSTSGQRRMNTEAFF
TGTGCCAGCAGCACCTCGGGACAGAGAAGGATGAACACTGAAGCTTTCTTT
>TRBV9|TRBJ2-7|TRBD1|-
CASSAGQGEREQYF
TGTGCCAGCAGCGCTGGACAGGGGGAACGCGAGCAGTACTTC
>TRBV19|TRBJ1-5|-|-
CASSIFSAVGNQPQHF
TGTGCCAGTAGTATATTCTCCGCGGTTGGCAATCAGCCCCAGCATTTT
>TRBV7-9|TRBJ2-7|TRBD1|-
CASSGGPGQGLYEQYF
TGTGCCAGCAGCGGAGGACCGGGACAGGGTTTATACGAGCAGTACTTC
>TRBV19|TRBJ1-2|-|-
CASSRTAINYGYTF
TGTGCCAGTAGTCGGACAGCGATCAACTATGGCTACACCTTC
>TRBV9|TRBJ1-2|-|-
CASSYSSGGNYGYTF
TGTGCCAGCAGCTACTCGTCCGGAGGTAACTATGGCTACACCTTC
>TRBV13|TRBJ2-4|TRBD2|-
CASSSASGGRAKNIQYF
TGTGCCAGCAGCTCCGCTAGCGGAGGTAGGGCCAAAAACATTCAGTACTTC
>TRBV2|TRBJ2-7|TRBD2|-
CASSTGTSVEQYF
TGTGCCAGCTCTACCGGGACTAGCGTTGAGCAGTACTTC
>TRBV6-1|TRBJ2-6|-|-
CAFGESSSGANVLTF
TGTGCCTTTGGAGAGAGTTCCTCTGGGGCCAACGTCCTGACTTTC
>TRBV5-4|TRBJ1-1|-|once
CASSLGGGGAKLEAFF
TGTGCCAGCAGCTTGGGCGGTGGGGGGGCCAAGCTTGAAGCTTTCTTT
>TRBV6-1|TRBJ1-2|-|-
CASSEVVVRREGYTF
TGTGCCAGCAGTGAAGTGGTGGTCCGTCGAGAAGGCTACACCTTC
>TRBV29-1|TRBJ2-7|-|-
CSANFRDQSYEQYF
TGCAGCGCTAATTTCAGGGATCAATCCTACGAGCAGTACTTC
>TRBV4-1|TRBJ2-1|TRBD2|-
CASSPGLAGVYNEQFF
TGCGCCAGCAGCCCGGGGCTAGCGGGGGTATACAATGAGCAGTTCTTC
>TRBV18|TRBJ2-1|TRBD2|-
CASSPLAGGGLTEQFF
TGTGCCAGCTCCCCACTAGCGGGAGGAGGATTGACTGAGCAGTTCTTC
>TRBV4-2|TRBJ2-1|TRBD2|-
CASSQGLAGPQGVEQFF
TGTGCCAGCAGCCAAGGGCTAGCGGGCCCCCAAGGGGTTGAGCAGTTCTTC
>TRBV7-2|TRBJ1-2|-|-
CASIPSYVPGIQGYTF
TGTGCCAGCATCCCATCATACGTCCCAGGGATCCAGGGCTACACCTTC
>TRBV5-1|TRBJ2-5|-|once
CASSFPGGGPGETQYF
TGCGCCAGCAGCTTCCCTGGGGGGGGCCCAGGGGAGACCCAGTACTTC
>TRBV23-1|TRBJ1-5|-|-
CASSRAFDQPQHF
TGCGCCAGCAGTCGCGCATTCGATCAGCCCCAGCATTTT
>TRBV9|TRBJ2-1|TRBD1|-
CASSDTDRGADNEQFF
TGTGCCAGCAGCGACACTGACAGGGGCGCGGACAATGAGCAGTTCTTC
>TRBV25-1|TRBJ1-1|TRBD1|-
CASRGTTGANTEAFF
TGTGCCAGCAGGGGAACCACAGGGGCGAACACTGAAGCTTTCTTT
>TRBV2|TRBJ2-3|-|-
CASREVGHTDTQYF
TGTGCCAGCAGGGAAGTGGGGCACACAGATACGCAGTATTTT
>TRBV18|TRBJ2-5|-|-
CASSPSQETQYF
TGTGCCAGCTCACCGTCGCAAGAGACCCAGTACTTC
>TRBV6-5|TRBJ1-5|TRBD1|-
CASSRTGGNQPQHF
TGTGCCAGCAGCCGGACAGGGGGTAATCAGCCCCAGCATTTT
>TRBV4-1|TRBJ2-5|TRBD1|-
CASSQNPIRDRGAETQYF
TGCGCCAGCAGCCAAAACCCCATCCGGGACAGGGGAGCAGAGACCCAGTACTTC
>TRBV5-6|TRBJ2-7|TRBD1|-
CASSTKQGVAYEQYF
TGTGCCAGCAGCACCAAACAGGGGGTGGCCTACGAGCAGTACTTC
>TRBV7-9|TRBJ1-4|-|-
CASSRGEGEKLFF
TGTGCCAGCAGCAGGGGGGAGGGGGAAAAACTGTTTTTT
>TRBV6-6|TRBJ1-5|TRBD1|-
CASSYAGQGGQPQHF
TGTGCCAGCAGTTATGCGGGACAGGGAGGTCAGCCCCAGCATTTT
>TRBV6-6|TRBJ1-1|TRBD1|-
CASSDPGTGEAFF
TGTGCCAGCAGTGACCCCGGGACAGGTGAAGCTTTCTTT
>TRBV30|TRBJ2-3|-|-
CAWTRQADTQYF
TGTGCCTGGACGAGACAGGCAGATACGCAGTATTTT
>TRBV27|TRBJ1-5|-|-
CASSSLPGPNQPQHF
TGTGCCAGCTCCTCTTTGCCGGGTCCCAATCAGCCCCAGCATTTT
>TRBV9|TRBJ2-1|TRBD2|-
CASSRAGGEQFF
TGTGCCAGCAGCAGGGCGGGAGGTGAGCAGTTCTTC
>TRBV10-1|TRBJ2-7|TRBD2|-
CASRGTRGFYEQYF
TGCGCCAGCAGAGGGACTAGAGGGTTCTACGAGCAGTACTTC
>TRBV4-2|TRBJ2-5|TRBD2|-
CASRGTTSGRPLQETQYF
TGTGCCAGCAGGGGCACTACTAGCGGGAGACCCCTCCAAGAGACCCAGTACTTC
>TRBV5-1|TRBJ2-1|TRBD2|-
CASGLPGLAGPNEQFF
TGCGCCAGCGGATTACCGGGACTAGCGGGACCCAATGAGCAGTTCTTC
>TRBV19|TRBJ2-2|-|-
CASSIAGLFSTGELFF
TGTGCCAGTAGTATAGCCGGACTTTTTAGCACCGGGGAGCTGTTTTTT
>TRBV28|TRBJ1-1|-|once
CASSPGVRMAFF
TGTGCCAGCAGTCCCGGGGTTAGGATGGCTTTCTTT
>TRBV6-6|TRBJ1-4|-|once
CASKGEANEKLFF
TGTGCCAGCAAAGGCGAGGCTAATGAAAAACTGTTTTTT
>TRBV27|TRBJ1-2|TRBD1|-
CASSLFRDREDGYTF
TGTGCCAGCAGTTTATTTCGGGACAGGGAGGACGGCTACACCTTC
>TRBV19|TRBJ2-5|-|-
CASSIQLQETQYF
TGTGCCAGTAGTATACAACTTCAAGAGACCCAGTACTTC
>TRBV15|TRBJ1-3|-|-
CATSRELGDTSLRNTIYF
TGTGCCACCAGCAGAGAGTTAGGGGACACCTCCTTGAGAAACACCATATATTTT
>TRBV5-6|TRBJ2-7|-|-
CASRERAVYEQYF
TGTGCCAGCAGAGAAAGAGCGGTCTACGAGCAGTACTTC
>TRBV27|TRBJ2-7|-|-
CASSFLEGGGEQYF
TGTGCCAGCAGTTTTTTGGAGGGAGGCGGCGAGCAGTACTTC
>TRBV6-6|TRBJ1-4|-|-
CASSYRGNEKLFF
TGTGCCAGCAGTTACAGGGGAAATGAAAAACTGTTTTTT
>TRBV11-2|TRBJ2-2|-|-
CASSSGISLAGELFF
TGTGCCAGCAGCTCTGGTATTAGCTTAGCCGGGGAGCTGTTTTTT
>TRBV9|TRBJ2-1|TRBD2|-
CASRAGGYNEQFF
TGTGCCAGCAGAGCGGGAGGATACAATGAGCAGTTCTTC
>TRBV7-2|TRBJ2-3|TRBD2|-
CASSPLKREIFTDTQYF
TGTGCCAGCAGCCCTTTAAAGCGGGAAATTTTCACAGATACGCAGTATTTT
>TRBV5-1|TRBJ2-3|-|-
CASNPGKTSTDTQYF
TGCGCCAGCAACCCAGGAAAAACTAGCACAGATACGCAGTATTTT
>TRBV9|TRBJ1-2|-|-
CASSVAAGYGYTF
TGTGCCAGCAGCGTAGCGGCGGGCTATGGCTACACCTTC
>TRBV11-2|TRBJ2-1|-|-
CASSLGTAYNEQFF
TGTGCCAGCAGCTTAGGGACAGCCTACAATGAGCAGTTCTTC
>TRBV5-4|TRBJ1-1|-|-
CASSLAGMNTEAFF
TGTGCCAGCAGCTTGGCCGGGATGAACACTGAAGCTTTCTTT
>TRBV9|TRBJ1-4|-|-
CASSSNRAPATNEKLFF
TGTGCCAGCAGCTCCAACAGGGCCCCTGCAACTAATGAAAAACTGTTTTTT
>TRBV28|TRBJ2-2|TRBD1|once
CASGSIWGQGNTGELFF
TGTGCCAGCGGAAGTATATGGGGACAGGGGAACACCGGGGAGCTGTTTTTT